The present TCR beta chain was sequenced within a study of identical twins. Study-wide results and limits: The abundant beta clonotypes from cord blood had fewer insertions, and memory repertoires had none of this.

There were only healthy Caucasians among the donors. This clonotype was detected ten times or more. Its antigen is undetermined. This CDR3 region has 15 residues. CDR1 is SGHTA, CDR2 FQGTGA, per germline. With V trimmed by 5 bases and J by 5 bases, 10 bases remained unmatched. cDNA molecules carried unique molecular identifiers, and template switching added a universal primer site. TCRdb passed the 5' RACE reads through MiXCR, listing each CDR3 protein once. The repertoire holds 150,000 or so distinct CDR3 sequences, with around 3.5% as singletons. V usage is TRBV7-3 and J usage is TRBJ2-7; 9 positions match TRBD1. The receptor was isolated from a man aged 18 to 29 in good health. Sequenced: memory T cells sorted from blood. CDR3 sequence: CASSQSGTGLDEQYF. DNA of the CDR3: TGTGCCAGCAGCCAATCCGGGACAGGGTTAGACGAGCAGTACTTC.